Described below is a single TCR beta chain sequence and its context. The target antigen is unknown. Amplification yielded TCR beta CDR3 regions, with RNA transcripts as the source. The HTBI primer set was used in a first-round RT-PCR of the TCR CDR3. Each CDR3 protein is one row after TCRdb ran MiXCR on the multiplex PCR reads. The sample lists about 610,000 distinct CDR3 sequences, around 45% occurring once. The definition of stable Graves' hyperthyroidism was no ophthalmopathy progression within 18 months. Patients between 18 and 65 years old had hyperthyroidism, newly diagnosed and lasting under 2 months. Clinicians diagnosed patients from clinical symptoms, serum thyroxine and TRAb, thyroid ultrasound and orbital computed tomography. This sample was taken from a study of T cells in Graves' hyperthyroidism and ophthalmopathy. V lost 4 bases and J 9 bases, leaving 15 bases between the germline ends. This CDR3 spans 14 amino acids. Germline CDR1 and CDR2: MNHEY and SVGAGI.

Findings and caveats of the study: Blood also showed most of the thyroid clonotypes that were expanded above 0.001.

Sequenced sample: peripheral blood or thyroid tissue (not recorded which). This rearrangement joins TRBV6-5 to TRBJ1-4; possibly TRBD1 for D (6 bases). This TCR came from a woman aged 18-30 years with Graves' hyperthyroidism. CDR3 in amino acids: CASSSPGQKKKLFF. The CDR3 DNA follows: TGTGCCAGCAGTTCACCTGGACAGAAGAAAAAACTGTTTTTT.